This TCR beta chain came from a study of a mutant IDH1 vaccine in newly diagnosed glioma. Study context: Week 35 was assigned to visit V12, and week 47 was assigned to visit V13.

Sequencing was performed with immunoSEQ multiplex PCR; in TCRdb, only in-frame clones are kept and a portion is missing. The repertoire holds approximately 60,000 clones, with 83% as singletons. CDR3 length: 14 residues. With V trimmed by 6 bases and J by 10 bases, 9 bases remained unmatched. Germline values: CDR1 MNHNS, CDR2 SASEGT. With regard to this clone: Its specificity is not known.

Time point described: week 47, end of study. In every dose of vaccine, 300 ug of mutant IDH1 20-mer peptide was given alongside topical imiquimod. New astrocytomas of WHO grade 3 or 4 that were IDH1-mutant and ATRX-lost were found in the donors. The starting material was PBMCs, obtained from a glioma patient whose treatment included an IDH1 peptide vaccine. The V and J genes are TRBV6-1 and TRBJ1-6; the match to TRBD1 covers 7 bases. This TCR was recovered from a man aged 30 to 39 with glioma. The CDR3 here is CASSRTGPGSPLHF. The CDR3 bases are TGTGCCAGCAGCCGGACAGGCCCAGGATCACCCCTCCACTTT.